This T cell receptor (beta chain) was obtained from a study of blood T cell repertoires in COVID-19. Study as a whole: The analysed material was cDNA or gDNA that came from T cells, B-cell-depleted T cells, or PBMCs.

Across 20 to 25 US areas, participants ranged in age from about 18 to 90 years. Only in-frame clones appear in the TCRdb table, and some are missing; sequencing was by immunoSEQ multiplex PCR. The sample lists some 330,000 clones, over 80% occurring once. The germline gives CDR1 MDHEN, CDR2 SYDVKM. This CDR3 contains 13 residues. V was shortened by 3 bases and J by 5 bases, with 7 bases between the two germline ends. The sequenced sample was PBMCs or T cells enriched from blood (not recorded which). The chain is built from TRBV28 and TRBJ2-2, with unresolved D. This TCR derives from a man aged 25 to 40 who had recovered from COVID-19. The CDR3 DNA reads TGTGCCAGCAGTTTTGGAGAAACCGGGGAGCTGTTTTTT. It codes for CASSFGETGELFF.